The 19 T cell receptor beta chains listed next were all sequenced from one sample in a study of radiation and T cells in renal cell carcinoma. Libraries were prepared by immunoSEQ multiplex PCR; TCRdb keeps only in-frame clonotypes and omits some of them. Found here are roughly 130,000 clones, approximately 78% of them singletons; the top ten hold approximately 2%. This sample's time point: blood 2 weeks post-SBRT. Regarding treatment: 15 Gy SBRT to primary tumor, nephrectomy 4 weeks later. Sample: blood, taken from a patient whose treatment included radiotherapy and nephrectomy. The receptor set was obtained from a woman aged 55-69 years with renal cell carcinoma.

This clone was recorded only once. The chain carries TRBV4-3 and TRBJ2-1, with unresolved D. With 4 bases removed from V and 9 bases from J, the gap between germline ends came to 10 bases. The CDR3 totals 12 residues. Per germline, CDR1 LGHNA and CDR2 YSLEER. The CDR3 coding sequence is TGCGCCAGCAGCCCCACGATAGGTGAGCAGTTCTTC. Translation gives CASSPTIGEQFF.

The chain recombines TRBV19 with TRBJ2-1; 10 bases align to TRBD1. The V gene end was trimmed by 5 bases and the J gene end by 2 bases; junction bases not matched to a gene: 3. Per the germline V gene, CDR1 is LNHDA and CDR2 is SQIVND (reference sequence). This CDR3 has 15 amino acids. This CDR3 reads CASSLGTGAYNEQFF. CDR3 DNA: TGTGCCAGTAGTCTAGGGACAGGGGCCTACAATGAGCAGTTCTTC. The whole variable domain, remainder taken from reference TRBV19 and TRBJ2-1, is DGGITQSPKYLFRKEGQNVTLSCEQNLNHDAMYWYRQDPGQGLRLIYYSQIVNDFQKGDIAEGYSVSREKKESFPLTVTSAQKNPTAFYLCASSLGTGAYNEQFFGPGTRLTVL.

The chain couples TRBV28 to TRBJ2-2, with D hard to call. The germline gives CDR1 MDHEN, CDR2 SYDVKM. V was pared by 3 bases and J by 5 bases, with 10 bases between. The CDR3 runs to 14 residues. The CDR3 protein is CASSFMRSTGELFF. The DNA for the CDR3 is TGTGCCAGCAGTTTTATGAGGAGTACCGGGGAGCTGTTTTTT.

This chain uses TRBV5-1 with TRBJ2-7; 9 positions agree with TRBD1. The V gene end was trimmed by 1 base and the J gene end by 4 bases; junction bases not matched to a gene: 6. The CDR3 sequence is 15 residues long. Germline V gene lookup returns CDR1 SGHRS and CDR2 YFSETQ. The DNA for the CDR3 is TGCGCCAGCAGCTTGACCACAGGGGGCGCGTACGAGCAGTACTTC. Encoded protein: CASSLTTGGAYEQYF.

The rearrangement joins TRBV18 to TRBJ1-1; 7 bases are a match to TRBD1. The germline gives CDR1 KGHSH, CDR2 LQKENI. The CDR3 extends over 13 amino acids. Germline trimming cut 6 bases from V and 1 base from J; bases unmatched to any gene: 2. The CDR3 DNA sequence: TGTGCCAGCTCTGCAGGGGGGAACACTGAAGCTTTCTTT. Translation gives CASSAGGNTEAFF.

The chain uses TRBV7-9 and TRBJ2-3; 8 bases map to TRBD1. V trimming: 6 bases; J trimming: 2 bases; junction bases outside the gene matches: 13. The CDR3 length is 17 residues. The germline gives CDR1 SEHNR, CDR2 FQNEAQ (reference sequence). The CDR3 sequence is CASSYPPLGQATDTQYF. The CDR3 nucleotides read TGTGCCAGCAGTTATCCCCCTCTGGGACAGGCCACAGATACGCAGTATTTT.

The genes are TRBV7-2 and TRBJ2-5; D is uncertain. This CDR3 is built from 13 residues. Germline CDR1 is SGHTA and CDR2 is FQGNSA. V was shortened by 1 base and J by 2 bases, with 5 bases between the two germline ends. The CDR3 sequence is CASSLGTQETQYF. For the CDR3, the DNA is TGTGCCAGCAGCTTAGGGACGCAAGAGACCCAGTACTTC.

The chain links TRBV28 to TRBJ2-5; 10 bases are a match to TRBD1. Germline assignment: CDR1 MDHEN and CDR2 SYDVKM. This CDR3 spans 16 amino acids. Germline trimming cut 3 bases from V and 4 bases from J; bases unmatched to any gene: 8. The CDR3 coding sequence is TGTGCCAGCAGTTTTCCCCGACAGGGGGCAGGAGAGACCCAGTACTTC. Its translation: CASSFPRQGAGETQYF.

The chain combines TRBV29-1 with TRBJ2-7; TRBD1 matches 7 bases. This CDR3 has 13 residues. Germline V gene data show CDR1 as SQVTM and CDR2 as ANQGSEA. Trimming cost V 7 bases and J 1 base; bases outside gene matches: 7. The CDR3: CSAEDRSSYEQYF. The CDR3 coding sequence is TGCAGCGCCGAGGACAGGAGTTCCTACGAGCAGTACTTC.

This clone was observed a single time. The rearrangement links TRBV9 to TRBJ2-1; D is uncertain. This CDR3 has 15 residues. In germline, CDR1 is SGDLS, CDR2 YYNGEE. V was cut by 2 bases and J by 0 bases, with 9 bases left in between. The CDR3 is CASSVADSSYNEQFF. The CDR3 bases are TGTGCCAGCAGCGTTGCCGATAGCTCCTACAATGAGCAGTTCTTC.

A few counts support this clone. J is TRBJ1-2 and V is TRBV29-1; D is undetermined. Deletions cut 4 bases from V and 4 bases from J, with 7 bases between. The CDR3 extends over 11 amino acids. CDR1 is SQVTM, CDR2 ANQGSEA, per germline. The CDR3 bases are TGCAGCGTTGGAGGCGGCTATGGCTACACCTTC. This sequence encodes CSVGGGYGYTF.

This clone was seen more than once but under ten times. This chain joins TRBV19 and TRBJ1-2; D ambiguous. V was cut by 5 bases and J by 5 bases, with 3 bases left in between. The CDR3 runs to 10 residues. Germline V lookup: CDR1 LNHDA, CDR2 SQIVND (reference sequence). CDR3 residues: CASSGYGYTF. The CDR3 bases are TGTGCCAGTAGTGGGTATGGCTACACCTTC.

This chain connects TRBV30 to TRBJ2-7, with TRBD2 matching 7 bases. The CDR3 covers 13 residues. The V gene's germline CDR1 is GTSNPN and CDR2 SVGIG (reference sequence). The trim removed 2 bases at V and 4 bases at J, leaving 5 bases unmatched. CDR3 loop: CAWSRGRRYEQYF. Here the CDR3 DNA reads TGTGCCTGGAGTCGCGGGAGAAGGTACGAGCAGTACTTC. The full variable domain, rest sourced from reference TRBV30 and TRBJ2-7, is SQTIHQWPATLVQPVGSPLSLECTVEGTSNPNLYWYRQAAGRGLQLLFYSVGIGQISSEVPQNLSASRPQDRQFILSSKKLLLSDSGFYLCAWSRGRRYEQYFGPGTRLTVT.

On this clone: With a much larger clone just one base away, this may be a read error. The V gene is TRBV4-1, the J gene TRBJ2-1, with D possibly being TRBD2 (7 bases). The CDR3 runs 15 residues. Germline values: CDR1 MGHRA, CDR2 YSYEKL. The CDR3 DNA sequence: TGCGCCAGCGGCCAAGAGGGCGGGGGCCACAATGAGCAGTTCTTC. Translating it yields CASGQEGGGHNEQFF.

This clone has only one observation. The V call is TRBV14, the J call TRBJ1-1; perhaps TRBD1 as D (5 bases). Germline V gene data show CDR1 as SGHDN and CDR2 as FVKESK. V was trimmed by 6 bases and J by 1 base, leaving 18 bases between them. The CDR3 is 16 residues long. CDR3 sequence reads: CASREGLGAGNTEAFF. The CDR3 bases are TGTGCCAGCAGAGAAGGGTTAGGGGCCGGGAACACTGAAGCTTTCTTT.

This chain connects TRBV19 to TRBJ2-2; a possible D gene is TRBD1 (7 bases). The CDR3 extends over 14 amino acids. Trimming left V 9 bases short and J 5 bases short, with 16 bases between. The V gene's germline CDR1 is LNHDA and CDR2 SQIVND (reference sequence). The DNA of the CDR3 is TGTGCCAGCGATACAGGGGCGGGGACCGGGGAGCTGTTTTTT. Translation: CASDTGAGTGELFF.

The chain has TRBV2 and TRBJ1-1; D is possibly TRBD1 (5 bases). V was pared by 7 bases and J by 0 bases, with 12 bases between. Germline V gene lookup returns CDR1 SNHLY and CDR2 FYNNEI. This CDR3 region has 14 residues. CDR3 region: CASNLAGMNTEAFF. CDR3 coding DNA: TGTGCCAGCAATTTGGCAGGGATGAACACTGAAGCTTTCTTT.

This clone came up a few times. The chain carries TRBV18 and TRBJ1-1; no clear D gene. Germline V gene data show CDR1 as KGHSH and CDR2 as LQKENI. The ends were cut back, 3 bases at V and 4 bases at J, with 9 bases in the middle. The CDR3 covers 13 residues. CDR3 sequence: CASSPYGATEAFF. CDR3 nucleotide sequence: TGTGCCAGCTCACCCTACGGTGCCACTGAAGCTTTCTTT. The full variable domain, completed using reference TRBV18 and TRBJ1-1, is NAGVMQNPRHLVRRRGQEARLRCSPMKGHSHVYWYRQLPEEGLKFMVYLQKENIIDESGMPKERFSAEFPKEGPSILRIQQVVRGDSAAYFCASSPYGATEAFFGQGTRLTVV.

The rearrangement links TRBV9 to TRBJ1-1; D is possibly TRBD1 (5 bases). The CDR3 extends over 13 amino acids. Germline values: CDR1 SGDLS, CDR2 YYNGEE. V was clipped by 2 bases and J by 8 bases, with 13 bases between them. This CDR3 reads CASSVGTYPEAFF. The CDR3 DNA follows: TGTGCCAGCAGCGTGGGGACGTATCCCGAAGCTTTCTTT.